This TCR beta chain was documented in a study of CD8+ T cells in alopecia areata. The wider study: The drug, oral tofacitinib, was given to treated patients at 5 to 10 mg twice daily. Study-level points and caveats: Amid tofacitinib therapy, many expanded lesional clones stayed present in scalp and blood. Sequences from scalp samples also cover resident alphabeta T cells of normal skin.

Treatment denoted: oral pan-JAK inhibitor, 5-10 mg twice daily. Obtained from alopecia areata patients were lesional scalp punch biopsies along with peripheral blood. The V gene's germline CDR1 is LNHNV and CDR2 YYDKDF (reference sequence). This CDR3 region has 16 residues. The junction had 6 bases not matched to a gene; V was cut back by 1 base and J by 4 bases. This clone was counted only a few times. What it recognizes is unknown. Following RNA extraction, reverse transcription yielded cDNA that acted as the sequencing template. The method was immunoSEQ multiplex PCR; TCRdb's version includes in-frame clones alone and lacks a portion of them. The data contain more than 95,000 clones, over 55% of them singletons.

Sequences were derived from CD4+ T cells sorted from blood, sampled at week 4, from a patient treated with tofacitinib. The V call is TRBV15, the J call TRBJ2-7, with 11 bases that match TRBD1. The TCR was taken from a human donor with alopecia areata. The CDR3 protein is CATSRGGTGGSYEQYF. The CDR3, as DNA: TGTGCCACCAGCAGAGGTGGGACAGGGGGGTCTTACGAGCAGTACTTC.